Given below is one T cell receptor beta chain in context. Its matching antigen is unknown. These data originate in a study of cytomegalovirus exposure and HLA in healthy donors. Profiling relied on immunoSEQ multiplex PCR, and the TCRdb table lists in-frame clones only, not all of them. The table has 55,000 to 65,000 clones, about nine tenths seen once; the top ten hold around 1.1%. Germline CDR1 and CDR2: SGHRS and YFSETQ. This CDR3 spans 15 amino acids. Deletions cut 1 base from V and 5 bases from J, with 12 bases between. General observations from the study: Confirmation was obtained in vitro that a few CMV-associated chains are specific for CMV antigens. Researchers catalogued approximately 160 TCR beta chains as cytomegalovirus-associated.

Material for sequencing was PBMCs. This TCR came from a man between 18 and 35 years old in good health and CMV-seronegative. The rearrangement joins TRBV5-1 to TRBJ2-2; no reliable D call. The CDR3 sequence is CASSLYSSGTGELFF. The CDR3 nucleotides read TGCGCCAGCAGCTTGTATTCATCGGGTACCGGGGAGCTGTTTTTT. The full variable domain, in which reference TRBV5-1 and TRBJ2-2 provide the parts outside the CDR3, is KAGVTQTPRYLIKTRGQQVTLSCSPISGHRSVSWYQQTPGQGLQFLFEYFSETQRNKGNFPGRFSGRQFSNSRSEMNVSTLELGDSALYLCASSLYSSGTGELFFGEGSRLTVL.